The sequence of this T cell receptor beta chain was determined in a study of technical replicates of blood from a few donors. Sequenced by immunoSEQ multiplex PCR; TCRdb stores in-frame clones only, minus some. Here the sample spans tens of thousands of clones, 91% being singletons. Germline V gene sequence: CDR1 SQVTM, CDR2 ANQGSEA. V lost 7 bases and J lost 3; bases outside the gene matches: 5. The CDR3 loop spans 13 amino acids. The sequence was collected from a human donor in good health. Some clones in this sample may be carry-over from other donors' samples. Sequencing was performed on PBMCs. The chain combines TRBV29-1 with TRBJ1-3; 8 bases are a match to TRBD1. The CDR3 DNA is TGCAGCGCGCAACAGGGGGGTGGAAACACCATATATTTT. Its translation: CSAQQGGGNTIYF. Looking up the rest from reference TRBV29-1 and TRBJ1-3 gives the full variable domain: SAVISQKPSRDICQRGTSLTIQCQVDSQVTMMFWYRQQPGQSLTLIATANQGSEATYESGFVIDKFPISRPNLTFSTLTVSNMSPEDSSIYLCSAQQGGGNTIYFGEGSWLTVV.